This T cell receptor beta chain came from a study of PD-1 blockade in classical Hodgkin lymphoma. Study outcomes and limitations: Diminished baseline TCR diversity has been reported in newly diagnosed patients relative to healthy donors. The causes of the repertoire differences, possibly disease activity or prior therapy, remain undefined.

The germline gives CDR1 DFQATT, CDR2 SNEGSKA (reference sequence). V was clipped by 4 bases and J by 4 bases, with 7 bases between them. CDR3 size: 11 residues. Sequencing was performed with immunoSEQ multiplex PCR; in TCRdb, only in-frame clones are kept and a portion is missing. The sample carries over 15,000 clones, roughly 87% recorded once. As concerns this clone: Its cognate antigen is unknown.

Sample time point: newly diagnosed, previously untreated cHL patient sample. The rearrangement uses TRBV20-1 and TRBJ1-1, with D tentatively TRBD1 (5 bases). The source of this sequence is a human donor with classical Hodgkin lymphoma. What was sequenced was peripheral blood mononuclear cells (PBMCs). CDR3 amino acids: CSATGSTEAFF. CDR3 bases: TGCAGTGCTACAGGGAGCACTGAAGCTTTCTTT.